What follows are 23 T cell receptor beta chains derived from one specimen sequenced in a study of T cell clusters in autoimmune cytopenias. TRB amplification used approximately 270 ng of peripheral blood genomic DNA. One tube held mixed TRB-A and TRB-B primer pools for touch-down PCR. TCRdb re-called the multiplex PCR reads and gives one entry per CDR3 protein, without DNA. The sample table sets out several thousand distinct CDR3 sequences. These data also featured in a second study, about T cell repertoires in aging, cancer and after chemotherapy.

The material sequenced was peripheral blood. The receptors stem from a human donor in good health.

This clonotype counts as medium-sized by frequency. This chain connects TRBV27 to TRBJ2-2. Germline V gene data show CDR1 as MNHEY and CDR2 as SMNVEV (reference sequence). The CDR3 covers 12 residues. CDR3 amino acids: CASSSWTGELFF.

The J gene is TRBJ2-4, the V gene TRBV5-6. The germline CDR1 and CDR2 sequences are SGHDT and YYEEEE. This CDR3 contains 13 residues. Here the CDR3 reads CASSNTRGNIQYF.

This clonotype shows up as medium-sized by frequency. The chain links TRBV19 to TRBJ2-5; TCRdb reports TRBD2, a call that lacks DNA to check it against. CDR3 length equals 15 residues. CDR1 is LNHDA, CDR2 SQIVND, per germline (reference sequence). The CDR3 reads CASSIWTSNQETQYF.

This clonotype is identified as medium-sized from frequency. This chain links TRBV6-2 or TRBV6-3 with TRBJ2-7; TCRdb names TRBD2, which stays unverified in the absence of DNA. Germline V gene data show CDR1 as MNHEY and CDR2 as SVGEGT. The CDR3 sequence is 19 residues long. CDR3 in amino acids: CASSYSRVSGGPRYYEQYF.

By frequency, this clonotype registers medium-sized. This chain links TRBV19 with TRBJ2-3. The CDR3 extends over 14 amino acids. Germline CDR1 and CDR2: LNHDA and SQIVND (reference sequence). The CDR3 here is CASSIDGGTDTQYF.

The rearrangement uses TRBV7-9 and TRBJ1-1; no DNA is available, so the TRBD1 call from TCRdb remains unchecked. This CDR3 region has 13 residues. Per germline, CDR1 SEHNR and CDR2 FQNEAQ (reference sequence). This chain's CDR3 is CASSLAPGTEAFF.

The chain is built from TRBV5-1 and TRBJ2-7; TCRdb lists TRBD2, though no DNA is available to test this call. The CDR3 contains 13 residues. Germline loops: CDR1 SGHRS, CDR2 YFSETQ. The CDR3 loop is CASSLVEGNEQYF.

The J gene is TRBJ2-3, the V gene TRBV11-3; checking the TCRdb D call of TRBD1 is not possible without DNA. This CDR3 spans 16 amino acids. Germline V gives CDR1 SGHNT, CDR2 YENEEA. The CDR3 spells CASTPPGQTSTDTQYF.

The rearrangement links TRBV6-5 to TRBJ1-1. CDR3 length equals 13 residues. Germline CDR1 and CDR2: MNHEY and SVGAGI. CDR3 sequence reads: CASSKTVNTEAFF.

J is TRBJ2-3 and V is TRBV10-3; TCRdb's D call of TRBD2 is untestable without DNA. Germline lookup yields CDR1 ENHRY and CDR2 SYGVKD. This CDR3 spans 15 amino acids. CDR3 protein: CAISEPTGSIDTQYF.

This chain uses TRBV7-6 with TRBJ2-2; TCRdb returns TRBD1, unconfirmable since there is no DNA. CDR3 size: 14 residues. Per germline, CDR1 SGHVS and CDR2 FNYEAQ. The CDR3: CASGGTGSTGELFF.

The V call is TRBV4-3, the J call TRBJ1-2; lacking DNA, the TRBD1 call made by TCRdb goes unchecked. CDR3 size: 15 residues. The germline V gene encodes CDR1 LGHNA and CDR2 YSLEER. CDR3 amino acids: CASSQNTGTGDGYTF.

The chain uses TRBV7-2 and TRBJ2-7; with no DNA, the TCRdb D assignment of TRBD1 cannot be verified. The CDR3 spans 14 residues. Germline CDR1 SGHTA, CDR2 FQGNSA. The CDR3 here is CASSPKGRGYEQYF.

By frequency, this clonotype registers medium-sized. The V gene is TRBV11-3, the J gene TRBJ2-2. There are 16 residues in the CDR3. The germline V gene encodes CDR1 SGHNT and CDR2 YENEEA. The CDR3 protein is CASSLDWVTNTGELFF.

The rearrangement links TRBV7-6 to TRBJ2-3; the TCRdb D gene call, TRBD2, has no DNA to confirm it. Germline CDR1 and CDR2: SGHVS and FNYEAQ. The CDR3 has 15 amino acids. The CDR3: CASSSLAGGSDTQYF.

This clonotype is medium-sized by frequency. This chain links TRBV5-5 with TRBJ2-7; TCRdb outputs TRBD1, but without DNA this stays unchecked. The germline V gene encodes CDR1 SGHKS and CDR2 YYEKEE (reference sequence). CDR3 length: 12 residues. The CDR3 loop reads CAIDRPIYEQYF.

This chain connects TRBV6-6 to TRBJ1-6; lacking DNA, the TRBD1 call made by TCRdb goes unchecked. CDR3 length equals 14 residues. From germline, CDR1 is MNHNY and CDR2 SVGAGI (reference sequence). CDR3 loop: CASGGFSGDSPLHF.

This clonotype is medium-sized by frequency. This chain joins TRBV19 and TRBJ2-3; TCRdb's D call, TRBD1, is unchecked because there is no DNA. The CDR3 contains 15 residues. Per the germline V gene, CDR1 is LNHDA and CDR2 is SQIVND (reference sequence). Here the CDR3 reads CASSMRTGGEDTQYF.

In terms of frequency, this clonotype is large. The V and J genes are TRBV5-4 and TRBJ2-3; TCRdb names TRBD1, which stays unverified in the absence of DNA. Germline lookup yields CDR1 SGHNT and CDR2 YYREEE (reference sequence). This CDR3 has 16 residues. CDR3 in amino acids: CASRPGQLISTDTQYF.

In terms of frequency, this clonotype is medium-sized (0.01 to 0.1%). V and J are TRBV30 and TRBJ1-2; TCRdb returns TRBD1, unconfirmable since there is no DNA. This CDR3 spans 15 amino acids. Per germline, CDR1 GTSNPN and CDR2 SVGIG (reference sequence). Here the CDR3 reads CAWEGGELANYGYTF.

This chain connects TRBV27 to TRBJ2-1; the D call of TRBD1 rests on TCRdb alone, since no DNA is present to check it. This CDR3 region has 14 residues. Germline CDR1 is MNHEY and CDR2 is SMNVEV (reference sequence). The CDR3 reads CATRGSEGGRRVFF.

V is TRBV6-1 and J is TRBJ1-3; checking the TCRdb D call of TRBD1 is not possible without DNA. Looked up from germline, CDR1 is MNHNS and CDR2 is SASEGT. This CDR3 region has 13 residues. Here the CDR3 reads CASRQVGGNTIYF.

Measured by frequency, this clonotype is medium-sized. The chain has TRBV27 and TRBJ2-2; the TCRdb call, TRBD1, lacks DNA for checking. Germline values: CDR1 MNHEY, CDR2 SMNVEV (reference sequence). The CDR3 runs 16 residues. The CDR3 loop is CASSSRTGRGTGELFF.